This passage covers 7 T cell receptor beta chains from one sample sequenced in a study of CD8 T cells in Susac syndrome. RNA in amounts of about 0.45 to 1 ug was reverse transcribed with random hexamers. MiXCR was run by TCRdb on the immunoSEQ multiplex PCR reads, yielding one entry per CDR3 protein. The repertoire includes 180,000 or so distinct CDR3 sequences, around 94% of them detected once, and 0.099% sits in the top ten. Sequencing was performed on CD4+ T cells from PBMCs. The receptors were gathered from a human donor with Susac syndrome.

The V and J genes are TRBV6-5 and TRBJ1-2; 7 bases agree with TRBD1. J was trimmed by 8 bases and V by 5 bases; bases with no gene match: 5. CDR3 length: 12 amino acids. Per the germline V gene, CDR1 is MNHEY and CDR2 is SVGAGI. This chain's CDR3 is CASSNQGVGYTF. The CDR3 DNA reads TGTGCCAGCAGTAACCAGGGGGTCGGCTACACCTTC.

This chain joins TRBV2 and TRBJ2-3; weak D call: TRBD1 (6 bases). CDR1 and CDR2 (germline): SNHLY, FYNNEI. The V gene lost 1 base and the J gene lost 1 base, with 12 bases spanning the gap. The CDR3 is made up of 16 amino acids. The DNA of the CDR3 is TGTGCCAGCAGTGAAGGGCGGGCAGGGGGCACAGATACGCAGTATTTT. Its translation: CASSEGRAGGTDTQYF.

This rearrangement joins TRBV28 to TRBJ1-2, with 7 bases identical to TRBD1. Germline CDR1 is MDHEN and CDR2 is SYDVKM. V gave up 3 bases and J gave up 5 bases; unmatched junction bases: 9. This CDR3 spans 15 amino acids. The CDR3 loop is CASSLTGTDLYGYTF. The CDR3, as DNA: TGTGCCAGCAGTTTGACTGGGACAGACTTATATGGCTACACCTTC.

The chain recombines TRBV19 with TRBJ2-5, with D perhaps matching TRBD1 or TRBD2 (5 bases each). Germline V gene sequence: CDR1 LNHDA, CDR2 SQIVND (reference sequence). The CDR3 is 13 amino acids. The V end lost 8 bases, the J end lost 4 bases, and 14 bases lay between the germline ends. The CDR3 reads CASGKAGTETQYF. In DNA, the CDR3 is TGTGCCAGTGGTAAGGCAGGGACAGAGACCCAGTACTTC.

V usage is TRBV7-2 and J usage is TRBJ2-7; D might be TRBD1 (5 bases). The germline CDR1 and CDR2 sequences are SGHTA and FQGNSA. Deletions cut 1 base from V and 3 bases from J, with 10 bases between. The CDR3 runs 14 residues. The CDR3: CASSLGTLDYEQYF. For the CDR3, the DNA is TGTGCCAGCAGCTTAGGGACACTCGACTACGAGCAGTACTTC. The entire variable domain, with the rest obtained from reference TRBV7-2 and TRBJ2-7, is as follows: GAGVSQSPSNKVTEKGKDVELRCDPISGHTALYWYRQSLGQGLEFLIYFQGNSAPDKSGLPSDRFSAERTGGSVSTLTIQRTQQEDSAVYLCASSLGTLDYEQYFGPGTRLTVT.

V usage is TRBV28 and J usage is TRBJ1-2; the D gene is possibly TRBD1 (6 bases). This CDR3 contains 11 residues. Germline V gene sequence: CDR1 MDHEN, CDR2 SYDVKM. Deletions cut 11 bases from V and 7 bases from J, with 14 bases between. The CDR3 loop is CAAEGVTGYTF. CDR3 DNA: TGTGCCGCCGAGGGGGTTACTGGCTACACCTTC.

The CDR3 nucleotides are TGTGCCAGCACCGAGGGGGGGCGCTCCGTTCCTGGGGCCAACGTCCTGACTTTC. Protein product: CASTEGGRSVPGANVLTF. The V call is TRBV28, the J call TRBJ2-6; TRBD2 might be the D (7 bases). Trimming pared 7 bases from V and 2 bases from J, leaving 21 bases between. The CDR3 totals 18 residues. Germline CDR1 and CDR2: MDHEN and SYDVKM.